This T cell receptor (beta chain) was found in a study of response to subunit inactivated influenza vaccine. Germline CDR1 and CDR2: DFQATT and SNEGSKA (reference sequence). The CDR3 consists of 14 residues. The germline V and J ends were trimmed by 0 bases and 1 base, with 8 bases remaining between them. TCRdb called the RT-PCR reads again in MiXCR, with one record for every CDR3 protein. The sample has 600,000 to 700,000 distinct CDR3 sequences; 14% are singletons. This clonotype was recorded at least ten times. As yet, its antigen is unknown. General study findings and limits: The study's authors posited that every seasonal influenza vaccination enlists few new T cells.

The specimen comprised PBMCs from blood, sampled around 14 days before vaccination. This sequence originates from a man aged 50-59 years who received an inactivated influenza vaccine. The chain couples TRBV20-1 to TRBJ2-3, with unresolved D. CDR3 bases: TGCAGTGCTAGAGACCCGAGCGGCACAGATACGCAGTATTTT. Amino acids: CSARDPSGTDTQYF.